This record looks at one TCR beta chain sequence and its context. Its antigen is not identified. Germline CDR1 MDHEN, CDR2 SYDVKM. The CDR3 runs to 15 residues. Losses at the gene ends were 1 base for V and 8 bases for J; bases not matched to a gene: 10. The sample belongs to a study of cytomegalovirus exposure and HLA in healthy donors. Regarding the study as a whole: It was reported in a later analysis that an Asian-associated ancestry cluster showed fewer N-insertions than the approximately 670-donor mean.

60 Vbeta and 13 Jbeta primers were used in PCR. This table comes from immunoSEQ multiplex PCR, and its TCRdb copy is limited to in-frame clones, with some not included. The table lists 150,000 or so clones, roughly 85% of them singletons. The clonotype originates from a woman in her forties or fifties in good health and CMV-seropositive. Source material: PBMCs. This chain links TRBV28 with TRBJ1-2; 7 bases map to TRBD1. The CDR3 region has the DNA TGTGCCAGCAGTTTATCGGGAACAGGGGTCGGCGGCTACACCTTC. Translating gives CASSLSGTGVGGYTF.